This TCR beta chain was sequenced for a study of blood T cell repertoires in COVID-19. Across about two dozen US areas, participants ranged in age from about 18 to 90 years. Clinical histories supplied by participants themselves formed the basis of cohort assignment. Per the original methods: From reference gene primer amplification, estimates of nucleated cell counts were derived. TCRdb's table, derived via immunoSEQ multiplex PCR, lists solely in-frame clones and lacks some. That table gives V, J and clone size, and the DNA gave D and trimming. The sample consists of a few hundred thousand clones, about 90% of them appearing once. This TCR was recovered from a woman younger than 45 who had recovered from COVID-19. The sample was PBMCs or T cells enriched from blood (not recorded which).

The CDR3 reads CASTRTGGEQYF. The CDR3 DNA reads as TGTGCCAGCACCAGGACAGGGGGCGAGCAGTACTTC. The V and J genes are TRBV28 and TRBJ2-7; TRBD1 agrees at 10 bases. The germline V gene encodes CDR1 MDHEN and CDR2 SYDVKM. J was trimmed by 6 bases and V by 7 bases; bases with no gene match: 3. The CDR3 runs 12 residues.